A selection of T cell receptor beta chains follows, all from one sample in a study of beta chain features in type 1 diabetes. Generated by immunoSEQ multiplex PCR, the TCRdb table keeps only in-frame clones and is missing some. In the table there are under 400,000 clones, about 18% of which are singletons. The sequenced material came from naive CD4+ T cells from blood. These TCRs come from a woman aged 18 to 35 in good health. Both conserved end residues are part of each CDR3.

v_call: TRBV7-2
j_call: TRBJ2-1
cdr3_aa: CASSLGQGPYNEQFF

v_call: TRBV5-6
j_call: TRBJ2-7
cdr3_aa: CASSSSYEQYF

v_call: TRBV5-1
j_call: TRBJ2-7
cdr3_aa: CASSLGDTVSYEQYF

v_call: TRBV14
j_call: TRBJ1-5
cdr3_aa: CASSQADQPQHF

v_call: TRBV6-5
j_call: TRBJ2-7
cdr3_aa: CASSYSGVSEQYF

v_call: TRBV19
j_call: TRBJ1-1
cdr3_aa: CASSMRRGITEAFF

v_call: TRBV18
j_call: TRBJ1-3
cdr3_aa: CASSPPVGSGNTIYF

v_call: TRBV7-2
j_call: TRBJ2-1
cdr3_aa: CASSTSGGAINEQFF

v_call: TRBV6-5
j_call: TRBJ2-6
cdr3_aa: CASSDDSPLVLTF

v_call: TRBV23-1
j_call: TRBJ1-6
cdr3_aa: CAHPLRDRVHSPLHF

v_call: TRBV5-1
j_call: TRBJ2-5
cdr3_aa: CASSPGTSGGMQETQYF

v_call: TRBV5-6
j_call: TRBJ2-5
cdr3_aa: CASTTAGQETQYF

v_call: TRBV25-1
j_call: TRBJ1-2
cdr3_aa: CASSEKRAGGYTF

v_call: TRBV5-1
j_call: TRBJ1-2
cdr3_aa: CASSLGIDGYTF

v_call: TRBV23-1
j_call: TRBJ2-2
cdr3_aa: CASSPREFAGELFF

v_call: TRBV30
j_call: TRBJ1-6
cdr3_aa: CAWSALTGANSPLHF

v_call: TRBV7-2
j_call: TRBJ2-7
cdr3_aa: CASRVSGGPSYEQYF

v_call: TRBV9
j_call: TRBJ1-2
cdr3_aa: CASSLGTGRFGNYGYTF

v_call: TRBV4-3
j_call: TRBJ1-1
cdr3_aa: CASSQAARGQGAFF

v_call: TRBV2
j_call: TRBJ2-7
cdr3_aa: CASSRLAGEIEQYF

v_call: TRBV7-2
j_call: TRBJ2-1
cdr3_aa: CASSLSTSGGANEQFF

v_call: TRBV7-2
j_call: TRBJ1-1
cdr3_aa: CASSPVAGVEAFF

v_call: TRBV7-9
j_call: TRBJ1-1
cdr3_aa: CASSPLRSNTEAFF

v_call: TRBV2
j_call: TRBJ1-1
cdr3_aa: CASRNRGNTEAFF

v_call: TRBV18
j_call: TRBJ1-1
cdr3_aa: CASSEGAVAFF

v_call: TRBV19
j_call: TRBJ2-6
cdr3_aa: CASSTQTVISGANVLTF

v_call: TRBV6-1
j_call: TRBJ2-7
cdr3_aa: CASNTGSSSYEQYF

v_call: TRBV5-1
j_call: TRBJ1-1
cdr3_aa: CASSLDSLNTEAFF

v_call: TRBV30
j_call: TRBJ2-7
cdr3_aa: CAGSSSYEQYF

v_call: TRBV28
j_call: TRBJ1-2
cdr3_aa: CASTPGGGDDGYTF

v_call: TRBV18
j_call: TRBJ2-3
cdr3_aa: CASSPDRPGGTDTQYF

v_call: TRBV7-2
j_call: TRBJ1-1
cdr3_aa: CASSWGGSTEAFF

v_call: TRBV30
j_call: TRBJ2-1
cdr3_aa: CAWSPTGYSEQFF

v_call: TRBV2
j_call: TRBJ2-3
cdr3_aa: CASSELAGGADTQYF

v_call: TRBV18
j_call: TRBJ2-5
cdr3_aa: CASSPLSTVEGTQYF

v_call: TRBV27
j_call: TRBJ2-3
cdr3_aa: CASSSSGRGIDTQYF

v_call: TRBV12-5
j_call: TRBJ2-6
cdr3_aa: CASGSSGANVLTF

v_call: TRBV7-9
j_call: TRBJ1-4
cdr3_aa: CASSRGDRLNEKLFF

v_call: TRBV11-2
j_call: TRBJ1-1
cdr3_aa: CASSRQIPLGAEAFF

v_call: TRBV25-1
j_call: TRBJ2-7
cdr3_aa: CASSDPATGVEQYF

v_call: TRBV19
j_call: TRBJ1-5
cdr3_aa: CASSKGVQPQHF

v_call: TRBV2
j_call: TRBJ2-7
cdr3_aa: CASSDLLFGAYEQYF

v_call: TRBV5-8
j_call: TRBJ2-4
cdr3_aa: CASSRDDRSGHF

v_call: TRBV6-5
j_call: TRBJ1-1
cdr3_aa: CASRSGANYAEAFF

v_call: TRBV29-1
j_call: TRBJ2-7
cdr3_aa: CSVATGHEQYF

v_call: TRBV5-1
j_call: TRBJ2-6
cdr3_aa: CASRIGSFSGANVLTF

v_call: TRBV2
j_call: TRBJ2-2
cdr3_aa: CASSRQGSANTGELFF

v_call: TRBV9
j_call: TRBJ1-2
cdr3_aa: CASSVAWGTGGASRGYTF

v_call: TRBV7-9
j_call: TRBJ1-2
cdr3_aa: CASSHRWGQQNYGYTF

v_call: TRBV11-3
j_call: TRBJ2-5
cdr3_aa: CASSFVRAQETQYF

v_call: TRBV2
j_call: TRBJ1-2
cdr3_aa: CASSEEGNGYGYTF

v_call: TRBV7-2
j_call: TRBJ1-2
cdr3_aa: CASSLSPVLYGYTF

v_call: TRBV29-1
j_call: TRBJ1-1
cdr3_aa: CSVENGRGDTEAFF

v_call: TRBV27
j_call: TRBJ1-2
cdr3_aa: CASSRTGGLYGYTF